The rows below give T cell receptor beta chains drawn from one sample of a study of post-analysis software for immune sequencing data. A single record per CDR3 protein comes from TCRdb applying MiXCR to the PCR reads. The repertoire consists of hundreds of thousands of distinct CDR3 sequences, with 30% occurring once and the leading ten covering approximately 0.6%. The sample comprised blood. These receptors all come from a girl under 18 with multiple sclerosis. Both conserved end residues are part of each CDR3. The order of the fields is CDR3 DNA, CDR3 protein, clone size, V gene, J gene, D gene. D genes are given only for firm matches. Expanded clones get a size class; other rows say once, few or many, or leave the size out.

CDR3 DNA: TGTGCCAGCAGCGTCCATGGCCCCAAGGGCACTGAAGCTTTCTTT; CDR3 protein: CASSVHGPKGTEAFF; clone size: NA; V gene: TRBV2; J gene: TRBJ1-1; D gene: NA
CDR3 DNA: TGCGCCAGCCGCTTAGGCGGGGCCGACGAGCAGTACTTC; CDR3 protein: CASRLGGADEQYF; clone size: once; V gene: TRBV5-1; J gene: TRBJ2-7; D gene: NA
CDR3 DNA: TGTGCCAGCAGCTTGGTCGGACAGGGTCACGAGCAGTACTTC; CDR3 protein: CASSLVGQGHEQYF; clone size: NA; V gene: TRBV5-5; J gene: TRBJ2-7; D gene: TRBD1
CDR3 DNA: TGTGCCAGCTCACCGGGACAGGGCCAGGAGACCCAGTTCTTC; CDR3 protein: CASSPGQGQETQFF; clone size: NA; V gene: TRBV18; J gene: TRBJ2-1; D gene: TRBD1
CDR3 DNA: TGTGCCAGCAGCTCCCGGCGGGCCACTGACAATGAGCAGTTCTTC; CDR3 protein: CASSSRRATDNEQFF; clone size: NA; V gene: TRBV7-2; J gene: TRBJ2-1; D gene: NA
CDR3 DNA: TGTGCCAGCAGTCGGGCTGGACTAGCCTACAATGAGCAGTACTTC; CDR3 protein: CASSRAGLAYNEQYF; clone size: once; V gene: TRBV6-2/TRBV6-3; J gene: TRBJ2-7; D gene: TRBD2
CDR3 DNA: TGTGCCAGCAGTTACTCGTCCAGTACGAACACTGAAGCTTTCTTT; CDR3 protein: CASSYSSSTNTEAFF; clone size: few; V gene: TRBV6-5; J gene: TRBJ1-1; D gene: NA
CDR3 DNA: TGTGCCACCAGCAGACCACCCTACAGGGGAGGGTACCAAGAGACCCAGTACTTC; CDR3 protein: CATSRPPYRGGYQETQYF; clone size: few; V gene: TRBV15; J gene: TRBJ2-5; D gene: NA
CDR3 DNA: TGTGCCAGCAGTACAGCGGGAGAGATGGTCAATGAGCAGTTCTTC; CDR3 protein: CASSTAGEMVNEQFF; clone size: NA; V gene: TRBV6-6; J gene: TRBJ2-1; D gene: TRBD2
CDR3 DNA: TGTGCCAGCAGCGGCGGGGGGCTTGAGGAGACCCAGTACTTC; CDR3 protein: CASSGGGLEETQYF; clone size: NA; V gene: TRBV18; J gene: TRBJ2-5; D gene: TRBD2
CDR3 DNA: TGCAGTGCTGGGGGTGGGGGCCAGGCCACAGATACGCAGTATTTT; CDR3 protein: CSAGGGGQATDTQYF; clone size: once; V gene: TRBV20-1; J gene: TRBJ2-3; D gene: NA
CDR3 DNA: TGTGCCAGCAGGACGGGGGGATCCTACAATGAGCAGTTCTTC; CDR3 protein: CASRTGGSYNEQFF; clone size: many; V gene: TRBV6-2/TRBV6-3; J gene: TRBJ2-1; D gene: TRBD2
CDR3 DNA: TGTGCCAGCAGTTCACACCCGGGACTCTCGATCTCCTACAATGAGCAGTACTTC; CDR3 protein: CASSSHPGLSISYNEQYF; clone size: NA; V gene: TRBV12-3/TRBV12-4; J gene: TRBJ2-7; D gene: NA
CDR3 DNA: TGTGCCAGCGGACAGGCTCCCTACGAGCAGTACTTC; CDR3 protein: CASGQAPYEQYF; clone size: NA; V gene: TRBV12-3/TRBV12-4; J gene: TRBJ2-7; D gene: TRBD1
CDR3 DNA: TGTGCCAGCAAGGTAAAGGACCAGAGGCCAGATACGCAGTATTTT; CDR3 protein: CASKVKDQRPDTQYF; clone size: many; V gene: TRBV28; J gene: TRBJ2-3; D gene: NA
CDR3 DNA: TGTGCCACCGGGACAGATCCGGGTAATTCACCCCTCCACTTT; CDR3 protein: CATGTDPGNSPLHF; clone size: few; V gene: TRBV10-3; J gene: TRBJ1-6; D gene: TRBD1
CDR3 DNA: TGTGCCAGCAGCCGAATAGCGGAGGCCCCCTACAATGAGCAGTACTTC; CDR3 protein: CASSRIAEAPYNEQYF; clone size: NA; V gene: TRBV6-4; J gene: TRBJ2-7; D gene: NA
CDR3 DNA: TGCAGCGTTGAACGACGTCTCACAGATACGCAGTATTTT; CDR3 protein: CSVERRLTDTQYF; clone size: many; V gene: TRBV29-1; J gene: TRBJ2-3; D gene: NA
CDR3 DNA: TGCGCCAGCAGCTTGGTAGCAGGAATCGGTTACAATGAGCAGTTCTTC; CDR3 protein: CASSLVAGIGYNEQFF; clone size: NA; V gene: TRBV5-1; J gene: TRBJ2-1; D gene: NA
CDR3 DNA: TGTGCCAGCAGCAGGTCCCCCAGGGCGGGCACTGAAGCTTTCTTT; CDR3 protein: CASSRSPRAGTEAFF; clone size: NA; V gene: TRBV21-1; J gene: TRBJ1-1; D gene: NA